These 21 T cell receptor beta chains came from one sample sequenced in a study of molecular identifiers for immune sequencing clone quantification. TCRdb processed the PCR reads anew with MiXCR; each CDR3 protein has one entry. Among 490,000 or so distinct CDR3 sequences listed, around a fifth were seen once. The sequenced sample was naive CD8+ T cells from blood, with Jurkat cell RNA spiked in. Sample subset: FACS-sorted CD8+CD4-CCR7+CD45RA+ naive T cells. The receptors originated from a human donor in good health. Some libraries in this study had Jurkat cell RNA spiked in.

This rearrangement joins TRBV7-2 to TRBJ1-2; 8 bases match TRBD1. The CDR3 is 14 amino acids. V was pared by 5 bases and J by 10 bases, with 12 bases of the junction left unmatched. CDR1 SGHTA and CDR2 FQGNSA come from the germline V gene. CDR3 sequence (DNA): TGTGCCAGCAGCCGAGCCGGACAGGGAAGCTACTACACCTTC. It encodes CASSRAGQGSYYTF.

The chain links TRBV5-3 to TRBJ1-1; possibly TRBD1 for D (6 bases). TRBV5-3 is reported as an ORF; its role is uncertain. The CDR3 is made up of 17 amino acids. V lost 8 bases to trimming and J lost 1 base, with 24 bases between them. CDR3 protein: CASSLLRGHMTNTEAFF. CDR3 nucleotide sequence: TGTGCCAGCAGCCTTCTCAGGGGACACATGACGAACACTGAAGCTTTCTTT.

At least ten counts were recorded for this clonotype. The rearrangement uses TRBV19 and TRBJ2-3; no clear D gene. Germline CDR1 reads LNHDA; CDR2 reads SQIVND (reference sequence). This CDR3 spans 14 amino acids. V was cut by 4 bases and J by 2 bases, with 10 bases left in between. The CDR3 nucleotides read TGTGCCAGTAGTAGTGTCGGATTCACAGATACGCAGTATTTT. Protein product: CASSSVGFTDTQYF.

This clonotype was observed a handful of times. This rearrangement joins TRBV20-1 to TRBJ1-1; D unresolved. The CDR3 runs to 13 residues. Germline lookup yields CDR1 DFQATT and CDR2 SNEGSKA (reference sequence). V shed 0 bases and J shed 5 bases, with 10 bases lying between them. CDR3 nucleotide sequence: TGCAGTGCTAGAGATCGGTTAGTTACTGAAGCTTTCTTT. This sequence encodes CSARDRLVTEAFF.

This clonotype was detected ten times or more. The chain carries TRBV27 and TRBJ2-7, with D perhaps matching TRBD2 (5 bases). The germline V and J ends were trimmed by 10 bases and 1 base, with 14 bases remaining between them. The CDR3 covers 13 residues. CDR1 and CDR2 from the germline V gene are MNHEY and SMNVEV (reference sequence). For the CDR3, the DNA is TGTGCCACCGCGGTCCGGGGATCCTACGAGCAGTACTTC. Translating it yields CATAVRGSYEQYF.

The CDR3 region has the DNA TGTGCCAGCAGCGATTCAGGGGGCGAGGGAGAGACCCAGTACTTC. Amino acids: CASSDSGGEGETQYF. The chain uses TRBV7-9 and TRBJ2-5; 8 nucleotides agree with TRBD1. Looked up from germline, CDR1 is SEHNR and CDR2 is FQNEAQ (reference sequence). Trimming took 5 bases from V and 4 from J; bases not matched to a gene: 9. CDR3 length equals 15 residues.

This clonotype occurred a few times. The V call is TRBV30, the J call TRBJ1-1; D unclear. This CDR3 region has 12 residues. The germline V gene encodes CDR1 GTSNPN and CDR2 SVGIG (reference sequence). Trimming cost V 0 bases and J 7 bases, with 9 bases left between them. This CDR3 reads CAWSVREGEAFF. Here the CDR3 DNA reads TGTGCCTGGAGTGTACGCGAGGGTGAAGCTTTCTTT.

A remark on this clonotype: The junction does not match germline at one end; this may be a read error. The CDR3 protein is CASSQEEVTTWDLNTEALF. In DNA, the CDR3 is TGTGCCAGCAGCCAAGAAGAGGTCACGACGTGGGACCTGAACACTGAAGCTCTCTTT. V and J are TRBV14 and TRBJ1-1; possibly TRBD1 for D (5 bases). Germline CDR1 and CDR2: SGHDN and FVKESK. The CDR3 is 19 residues long.

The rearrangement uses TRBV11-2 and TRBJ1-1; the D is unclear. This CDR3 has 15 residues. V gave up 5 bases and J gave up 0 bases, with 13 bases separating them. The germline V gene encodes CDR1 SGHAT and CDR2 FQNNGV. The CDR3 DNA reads TGTGCCAGCAGCCCTTTGGCGAGTATGAACACTGAAGCTTTCTTT. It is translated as CASSPLASMNTEAFF.

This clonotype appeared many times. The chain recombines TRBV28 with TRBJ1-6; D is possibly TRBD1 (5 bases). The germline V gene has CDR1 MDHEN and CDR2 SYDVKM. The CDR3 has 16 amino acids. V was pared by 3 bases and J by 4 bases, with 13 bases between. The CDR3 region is CASSFRDPVYNSPLHF. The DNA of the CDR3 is TGTGCCAGCAGTTTTCGGGACCCAGTATATAATTCACCCCTCCACTTT.

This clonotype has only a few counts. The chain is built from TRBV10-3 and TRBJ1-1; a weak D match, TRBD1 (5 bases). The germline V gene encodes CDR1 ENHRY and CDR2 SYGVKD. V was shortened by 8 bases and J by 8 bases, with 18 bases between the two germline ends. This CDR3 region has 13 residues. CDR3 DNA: TGTGCCATCGGGGCGGGGGAGGCCCTCGAAGCTTTCTTT. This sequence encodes CAIGAGEALEAFF.

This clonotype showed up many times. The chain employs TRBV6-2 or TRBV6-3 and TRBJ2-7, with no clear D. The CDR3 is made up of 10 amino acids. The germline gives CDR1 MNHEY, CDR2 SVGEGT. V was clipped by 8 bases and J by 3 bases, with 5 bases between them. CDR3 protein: CASGHYEQYF. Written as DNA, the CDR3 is TGTGCCAGCGGCCACTACGAGCAGTACTTC.

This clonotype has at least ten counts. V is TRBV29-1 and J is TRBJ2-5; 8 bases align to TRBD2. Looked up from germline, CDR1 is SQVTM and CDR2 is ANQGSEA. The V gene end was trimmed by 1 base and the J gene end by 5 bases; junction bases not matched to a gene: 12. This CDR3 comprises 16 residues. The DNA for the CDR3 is TGCAGCGTTGAAGTCCCTCCAGCGGGGGCCTACGAGACCCAGTACTTC. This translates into CSVEVPPAGAYETQYF.

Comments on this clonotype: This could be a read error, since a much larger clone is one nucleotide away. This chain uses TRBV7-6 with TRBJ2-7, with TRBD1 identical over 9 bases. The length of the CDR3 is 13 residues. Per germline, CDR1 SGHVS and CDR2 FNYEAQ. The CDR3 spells CASAQGAVYEPYF. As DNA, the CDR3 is TGTGCCAGTGCACAGGGGGCTGTCTACGAGCCGTACTTC. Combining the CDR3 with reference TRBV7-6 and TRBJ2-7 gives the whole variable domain GAGVSQSPRYKVTKRGQDVALRCDPISGHVSLYWYRQALGQGPEFLTYFNYEAQQDKSGLPNDRFSAERPEGSISTLTIQRTEQRDSAMYRCASAQGAVYEPYFGPGTRLTVT.

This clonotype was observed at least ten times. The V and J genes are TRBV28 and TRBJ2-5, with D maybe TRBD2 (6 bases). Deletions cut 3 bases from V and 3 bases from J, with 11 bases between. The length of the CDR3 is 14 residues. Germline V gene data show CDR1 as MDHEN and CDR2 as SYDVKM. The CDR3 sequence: CASSLTAGKETQYF. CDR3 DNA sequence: TGTGCCAGCAGTTTGACGGCGGGAAAAGAGACCCAGTACTTC.

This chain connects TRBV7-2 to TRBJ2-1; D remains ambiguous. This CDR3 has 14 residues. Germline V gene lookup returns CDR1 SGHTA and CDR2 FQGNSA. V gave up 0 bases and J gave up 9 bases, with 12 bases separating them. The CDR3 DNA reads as TGTGCCAGCAGCTTAGCGCAGGTGGAGATTGAGCAGTTCTTC. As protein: CASSLAQVEIEQFF.

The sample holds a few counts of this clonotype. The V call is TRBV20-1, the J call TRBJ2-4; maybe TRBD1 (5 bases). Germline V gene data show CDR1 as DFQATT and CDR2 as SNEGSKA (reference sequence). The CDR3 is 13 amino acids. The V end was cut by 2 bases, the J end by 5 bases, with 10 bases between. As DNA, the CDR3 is TGCAGTGCTAGAACCCCGACAGAAAACATTCAGTACTTC. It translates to CSARTPTENIQYF.

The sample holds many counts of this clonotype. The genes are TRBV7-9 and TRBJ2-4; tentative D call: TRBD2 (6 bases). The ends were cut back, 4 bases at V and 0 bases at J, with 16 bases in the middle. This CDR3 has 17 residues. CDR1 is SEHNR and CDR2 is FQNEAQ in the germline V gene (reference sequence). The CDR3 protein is CASSSPEDGGAKNIQYF. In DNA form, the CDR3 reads TGTGCCAGCAGCTCCCCCGAAGACGGGGGAGCCAAAAACATTCAGTACTTC.

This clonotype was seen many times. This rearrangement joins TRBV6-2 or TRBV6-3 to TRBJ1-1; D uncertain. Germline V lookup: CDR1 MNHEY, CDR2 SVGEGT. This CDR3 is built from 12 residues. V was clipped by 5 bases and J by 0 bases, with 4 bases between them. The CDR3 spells CASSEVNTEAFF. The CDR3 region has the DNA TGTGCCAGCAGTGAAGTGAACACTGAAGCTTTCTTT.

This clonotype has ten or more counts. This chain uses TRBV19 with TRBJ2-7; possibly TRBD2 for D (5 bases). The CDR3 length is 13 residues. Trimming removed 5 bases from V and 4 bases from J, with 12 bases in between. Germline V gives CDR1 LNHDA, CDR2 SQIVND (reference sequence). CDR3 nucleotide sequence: TGTGCCAGTAGTTATAGCGCGAGTTACGAGCAGTACTTC. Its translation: CASSYSASYEQYF.

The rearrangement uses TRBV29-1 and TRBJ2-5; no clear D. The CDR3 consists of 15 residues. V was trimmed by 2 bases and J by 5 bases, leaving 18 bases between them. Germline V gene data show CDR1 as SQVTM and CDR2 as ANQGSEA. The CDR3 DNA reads TGCAGCGTTGAAACCTGGGTGTATGAGCAGGAGACCCAGTACTTC. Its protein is CSVETWVYEQETQYF. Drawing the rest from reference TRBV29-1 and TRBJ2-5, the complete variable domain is SAVISQKPSRDICQRGTSLTIQCQVDSQVTMMFWYRQQPGQSLTLIATANQGSEATYESGFVIDKFPISRPNLTFSTLTVSNMSPEDSSIYLCSVETWVYEQETQYFGPGTRLLVL.